This T cell receptor beta chain appears in the sequencing data of a study of siplizumab effects on memory and regulatory T cells. The repertoire was sequenced with immunoSEQ multiplex PCR; TCRdb's copy has only in-frame clones and lacks some. The profile shows 55,000 to 70,000 clones, approximately 95% of them singletons. Whole-study results and caveats: Proliferating Tregs in siplizumab cultures were never verified as suppressive. Sequences below about 10^-5 frequency were poorly captured. As a result, only a minor fraction of alloreactive clones mapped to unstimulated subsets. Siplizumab significantly brought down the alloreactive sequences that trace back to unstimulated CD4+ memory cells.

The CDR3 extends over 15 amino acids. Trimming left V 3 bases short and J 0 bases short, with 12 bases between. The germline CDR1 and CDR2 sequences are MRHNA and SNTAGT. As concerns this clone: The antigen remains undetermined.

This clonotype was sampled from a human donor in good health. The V and J genes are TRBV6-4 and TRBJ2-7; weak D call: TRBD2 (6 bases). The sequencing input was CD8+ T cells sorted from blood. DNA for the CDR3: TGTGCCAGCAGTGAGGAGGAGGGGTTCTCCTACGAGCAGTACTTC. As protein: CASSEEEGFSYEQYF.